One and the same sample provided the 7 T cell receptor beta chains below, sequenced in a study of T cells in Graves' hyperthyroidism and ophthalmopathy. Authors of the study amplified TCR beta CDR3 regions from RNA transcripts. The HTBI primer set drove a first-round RT-PCR of the TCR CDR3. MiXCR, applied by TCRdb to the multiplex PCR reads, yields one record per CDR3 protein. The sample comprises nearly 600,000 distinct CDR3 sequences, more than 13% of which are singletons, and roughly 7% rests with the top ten. The sequenced sample consisted of blood. These TCRs come from a young woman with Graves' ophthalmopathy.

The chain couples TRBV2 to TRBJ2-7; the match to TRBD1 covers 9 bases. J was trimmed by 6 bases and V by 8 bases; bases with no gene match: 5. The germline V gene encodes CDR1 SNHLY and CDR2 FYNNEI. CDR3 length: 12 residues. This chain's CDR3 is CASSWTGVEQYF. The CDR3 nucleotides are TGTGCCAGCTCTTGGACAGGGGTCGAGCAGTACTTC. Supplemented by reference TRBV2 and TRBJ2-7, the full variable domain reads EPEVTQTPSHQVTQMGQEVILRCVPISNHLYFYWYRQILGQKVEFLVSFYNNEISEKSEIFDDQFSVERPDGSNFTLKIRSTKLEDSAMYFCASSWTGVEQYFGPGTRLTVT.

This clonotype has at least ten counts. The gene calls are TRBV27 and TRBJ1-4, with D possibly being TRBD1 (5 bases). Germline CDR1 reads MNHEY; CDR2 reads SMNVEV (reference sequence). Trimming left V 4 bases short and J 7 bases short, with 19 bases between. This CDR3 has 16 residues. The CDR3 region has the DNA TGTGCCAGCAGTTCGCTCCTAGGGGCGCGAGGTGAAAAACTGTTTTTT. Protein: CASSSLLGARGEKLFF.

Ten or more counts support this clonotype. V gene TRBV10-3 combines with J gene TRBJ2-1, with TRBD2 as a possible D gene (5 bases). Germline V gives CDR1 ENHRY, CDR2 SYGVKD. V gave up 1 base and J gave up 4 bases, with 5 bases separating them. The CDR3 contains 13 residues. CDR3 protein: CAISEWEYNEQFF. CDR3 nucleotides: TGTGCCATCAGTGAGTGGGAGTACAATGAGCAGTTCTTC.

This clonotype was observed a handful of times. This chain joins TRBV6-1 and TRBJ2-2; 8 bases are a match to TRBD2. CDR1 and CDR2 (germline): MNHNS, SASEGT. Trimming at V came to 7 bases and at J to 6 bases, leaving 13 bases not matched to a gene. The CDR3 length is 16 residues. As DNA, the CDR3 is TGTGCCAGCACCCGGGGGGGAGGGTTTGACCCCGGGGAGCTGTTTTTT. Its protein is CASTRGGGFDPGELFF.

There are many counts of this clonotype. The V and J genes are TRBV3-1 and TRBJ2-7, with D perhaps TRBD1 (6 bases). Trimming removed 3 bases at V and 0 bases at J, with 12 bases between. Germline values: CDR1 LGHDT, CDR2 YNNKEL (reference sequence). The CDR3 is made up of 15 amino acids. CDR3 region: CASSQDRDNSYEQYF. CDR3 DNA: TGTGCCAGCAGCCAGGACCGGGACAACTCCTACGAGCAGTACTTC.

This clonotype was counted at least ten times. V and J are TRBV11-3 and TRBJ2-2; 7 nucleotides match TRBD1. Germline trimming cut 4 bases from V and 6 bases from J; bases unmatched to any gene: 14. CDR1 and CDR2 from the germline V gene are SGHNT and YENEEA. This CDR3 comprises 17 residues. The CDR3 DNA sequence: TGTGCCAGCAGCTCCTGGGGCGTGAAAGGGGGCGCCGGGGAGCTGTTTTTT. Translating it yields CASSSWGVKGGAGELFF. The full variable domain, with the rest looked up from reference TRBV11-3 and TRBJ2-2, is EAGVVQSPRYKIIEKKQPVAFWCNPISGHNTLYWYLQNLGQGPELLIRYENEEAVDDSQLPKDRFSAERLKGVDSTLKIQPAELGDSAVYLCASSSWGVKGGAGELFFGEGSRLTVL.

This clonotype turned up a few times. The gene calls are TRBV6-6 and TRBJ2-1; D may correspond to TRBD1 or TRBD2 (5 bases each). Looked up from germline, CDR1 is MNHNY and CDR2 is SVGAGI (reference sequence). This CDR3 spans 15 amino acids. Trimming shortened V by 2 bases and J by 5 bases, and 13 bases separated the two germline ends. Here the CDR3 DNA reads TGTGCCAGCAGTTACCGTATGGGGACCAACAATGAGCAGTTCTTC. Translated: CASSYRMGTNNEQFF.